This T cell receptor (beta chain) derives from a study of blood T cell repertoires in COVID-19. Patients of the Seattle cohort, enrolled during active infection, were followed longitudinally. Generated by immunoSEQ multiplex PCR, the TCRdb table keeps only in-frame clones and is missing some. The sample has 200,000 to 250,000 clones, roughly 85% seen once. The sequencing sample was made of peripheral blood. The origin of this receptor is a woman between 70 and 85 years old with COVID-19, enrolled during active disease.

CDR3 DNA: TGTGCCAGCAGCCAAGGCGGACAAGTCTCTGGAAACACCATATATTTT. Its translation is CASSQGGQVSGNTIYF. V and J are TRBV3-1 (or the pseudogene TRBV3-2) and TRBJ1-3; D perhaps matches TRBD1 (5 bases). This CDR3 comprises 16 residues. The V end lost 1 base, the J end lost 0 bases, and 10 bases lay between the germline ends. The V gene's germline CDR1 is LGHDT and CDR2 YNNKEL (reference sequence).